This T cell receptor beta chain is drawn from a study of T cell repertoires in cytomegalovirus infection. As for the study in general: Matching HLA type, along with CMV infection, was indicated by public TCR beta signatures. General study points: CMV carriers having the relevant HLA were flagged by cumulative public TCR beta family frequency.

The germline V gene has CDR1 SGHDT and CDR2 YYEEEE. The CDR3 has 13 residues. Trimming cost V 2 bases and J 12 bases; bases outside gene matches: 8. Concerning this clonotype itself: What it binds is unknown.

TCRdb passed the reads through MiXCR, listing each CDR3 protein once. The sample has hundreds of thousands of distinct CDR3 sequences; roughly 43% are singletons. Sequenced here: cultured PBMCs, sampled from culture after CMV antigen stimulation. The chain uses TRBV5-6 and TRBJ2-1; 7 nucleotides agree with TRBD2. The clonotype comes from a human donor in good health (CMV status not recorded). Some clones in this sample may be carry-over from other donors' samples. The CDR3 loop is CASSLSGLPGQFF. Written as DNA, the CDR3 is TGTGCCAGCAGCTTATCGGGACTACCTGGGCAGTTCTTC.